This TCR beta chain appears in the sequencing data of a study of OX40 agonist ivuxolimab in advanced cancers. Using immunoSEQ multiplex PCR, the repertoire was profiled, and TCRdb retains in-frame clones only, with some absent. Of about 80,000 clones in the sample, about 94% were seen once. This receptor was identified in an adult with an advanced solid tumor such as melanoma, head and neck, liver or kidney cancer. Sequencing was performed on CD4+ or CD8+ T cells sorted from blood, taken in a trial of the OX40 agonist ivuxolimab.

The DNA for the CDR3 is TGTGCTAGTGCCGGCCTGGGGAATGAGCAGTTCTTC. Its protein is CASAGLGNEQFF. J is TRBJ2-1 and V is TRBV12-5, with D hard to call. Looked up from germline, CDR1 is LGHNT and CDR2 is FRNRAP. V gave up 7 bases and J gave up 7 bases, with 11 bases separating them. CDR3 length equals 12 residues. The whole variable domain, filled in from reference TRBV12-5 and TRBJ2-1, reads DARVTQTPRHKVTEMGQEVTMRCQPILGHNTVFWYRQTMMQGLELLAYFRNRAPLDDSGMPKDRFSAEMPDATLATLKIQPSEPRDSAVYFCASAGLGNEQFFGPGTRLTVL.